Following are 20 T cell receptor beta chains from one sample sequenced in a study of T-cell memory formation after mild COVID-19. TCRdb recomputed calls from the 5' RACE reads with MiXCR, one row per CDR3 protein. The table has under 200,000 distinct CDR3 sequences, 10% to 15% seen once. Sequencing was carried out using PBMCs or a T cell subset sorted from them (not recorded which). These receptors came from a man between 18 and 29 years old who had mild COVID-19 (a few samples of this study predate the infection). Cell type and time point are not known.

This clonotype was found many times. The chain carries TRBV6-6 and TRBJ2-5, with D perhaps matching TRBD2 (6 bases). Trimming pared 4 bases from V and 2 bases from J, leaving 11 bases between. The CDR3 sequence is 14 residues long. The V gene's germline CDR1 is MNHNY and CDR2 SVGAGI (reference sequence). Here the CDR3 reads CASSSDGGQETQYF. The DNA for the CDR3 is TGTGCCAGCAGTTCTGACGGGGGACAAGAGACCCAGTACTTC.

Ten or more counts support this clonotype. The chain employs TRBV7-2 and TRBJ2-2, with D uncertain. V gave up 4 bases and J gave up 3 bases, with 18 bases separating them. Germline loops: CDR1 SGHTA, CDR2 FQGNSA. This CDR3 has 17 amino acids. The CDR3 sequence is CASSSREGRTYTGELFF. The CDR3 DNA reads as TGTGCCAGCAGCTCCCGTGAAGGGCGGACGTACACCGGGGAGCTGTTTTTT.

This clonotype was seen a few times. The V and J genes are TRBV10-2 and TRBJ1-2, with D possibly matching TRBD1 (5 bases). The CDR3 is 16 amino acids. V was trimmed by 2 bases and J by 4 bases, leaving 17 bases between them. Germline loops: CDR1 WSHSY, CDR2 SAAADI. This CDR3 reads CASSEIRGIAAYGYTF. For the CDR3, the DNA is TGCGCCAGCAGTGAGATACGGGGGATTGCAGCCTATGGCTACACCTTC.

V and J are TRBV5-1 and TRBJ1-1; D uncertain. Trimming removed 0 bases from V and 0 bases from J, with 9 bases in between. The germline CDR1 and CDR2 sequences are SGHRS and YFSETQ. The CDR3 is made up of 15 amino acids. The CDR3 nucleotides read TGCGCCAGCAGCTTGGCCGCGGCGATGAACACTGAAGCTTTCTTT. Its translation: CASSLAAAMNTEAFF.

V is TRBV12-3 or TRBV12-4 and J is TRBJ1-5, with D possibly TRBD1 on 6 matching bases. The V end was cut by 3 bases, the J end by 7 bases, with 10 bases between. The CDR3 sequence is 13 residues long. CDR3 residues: CASSFRQVQPQHF. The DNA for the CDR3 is TGTGCCAGCAGTTTTCGACAGGTACAGCCCCAGCATTTT.

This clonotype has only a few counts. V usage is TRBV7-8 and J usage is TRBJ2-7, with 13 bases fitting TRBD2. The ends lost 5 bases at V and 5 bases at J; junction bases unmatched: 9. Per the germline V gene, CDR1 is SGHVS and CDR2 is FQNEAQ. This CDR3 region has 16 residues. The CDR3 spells CASSASGLAGADEQYF. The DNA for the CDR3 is TGTGCCAGCAGCGCAAGCGGACTAGCGGGGGCAGACGAGCAGTACTTC.

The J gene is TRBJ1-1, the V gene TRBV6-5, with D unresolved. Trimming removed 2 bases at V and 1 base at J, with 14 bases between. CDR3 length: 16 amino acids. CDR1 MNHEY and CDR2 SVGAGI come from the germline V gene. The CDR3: CASSYPRPGGNTEAFF. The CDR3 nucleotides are TGTGCCAGCAGTTACCCCCGACCCGGAGGGAACACTGAAGCTTTCTTT.

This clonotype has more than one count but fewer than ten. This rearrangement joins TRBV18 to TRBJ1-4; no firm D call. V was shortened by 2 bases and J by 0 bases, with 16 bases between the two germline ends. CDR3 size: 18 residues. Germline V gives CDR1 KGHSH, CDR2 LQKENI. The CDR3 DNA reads TGTGCCAGCTCACCAATGGGCGGACCAATCGCAACTAATGAAAAACTGTTTTTT. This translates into CASSPMGGPIATNEKLFF.

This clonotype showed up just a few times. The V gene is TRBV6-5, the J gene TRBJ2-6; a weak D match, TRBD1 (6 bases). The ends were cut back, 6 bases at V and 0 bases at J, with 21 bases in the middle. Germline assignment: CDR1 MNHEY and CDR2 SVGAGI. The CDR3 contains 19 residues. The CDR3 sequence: CASRILTGGFNSGANVLTF. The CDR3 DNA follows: TGTGCCAGCAGGATCCTGACAGGAGGCTTCAACTCTGGGGCCAACGTCCTGACTTTC.

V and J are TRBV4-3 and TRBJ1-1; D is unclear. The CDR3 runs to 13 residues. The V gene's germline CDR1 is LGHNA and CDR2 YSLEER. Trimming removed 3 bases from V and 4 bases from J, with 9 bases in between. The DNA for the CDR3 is TGCGCCAGCAGCCAGAGGCGGGTCACTGAAGCTTTCTTT. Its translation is CASSQRRVTEAFF.

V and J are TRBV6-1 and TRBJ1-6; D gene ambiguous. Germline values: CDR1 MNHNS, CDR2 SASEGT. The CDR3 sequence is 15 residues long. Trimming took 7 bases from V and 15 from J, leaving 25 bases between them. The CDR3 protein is CASISQGVHPEHLHF. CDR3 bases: TGTGCCAGCATCAGTCAAGGAGTACACCCGGAACACCTCCACTTT.

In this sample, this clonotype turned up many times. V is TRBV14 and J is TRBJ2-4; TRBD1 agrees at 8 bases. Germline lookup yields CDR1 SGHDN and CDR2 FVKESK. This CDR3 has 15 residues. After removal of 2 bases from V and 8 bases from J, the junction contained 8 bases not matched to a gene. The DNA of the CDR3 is TGTGCCAGCAGCCAACTTACAGGGGGGTCGGACATTCAGTACTTC. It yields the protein CASSQLTGGSDIQYF.

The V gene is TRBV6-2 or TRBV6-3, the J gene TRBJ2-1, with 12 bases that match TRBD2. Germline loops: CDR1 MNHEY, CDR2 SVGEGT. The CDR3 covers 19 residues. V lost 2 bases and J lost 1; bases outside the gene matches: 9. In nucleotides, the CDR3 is TGTGCCAGCAGTTACCACCGGACTAGCGGGGTAAAGTCCTACAATGAGCAGTTCTTC. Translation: CASSYHRTSGVKSYNEQFF.

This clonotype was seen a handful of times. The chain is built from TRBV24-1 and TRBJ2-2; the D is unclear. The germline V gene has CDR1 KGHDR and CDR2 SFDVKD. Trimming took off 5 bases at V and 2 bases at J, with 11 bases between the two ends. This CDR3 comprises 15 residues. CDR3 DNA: TGTGCCACCAGTGCCATATGGGGAAACACCGGGGAGCTGTTTTTT. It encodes CATSAIWGNTGELFF.

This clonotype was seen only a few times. CDR3 DNA sequence: TGTGCCAGCAGGAGCTCCAGGGGCGATCAGCCCCAGCATTTT. This translates into CASRSSRGDQPQHF. V gene TRBV12-3 or TRBV12-4 combines with J gene TRBJ1-5, with a weak D call TRBD1 (6 bases). CDR3 length: 14 residues. Trimming pared 6 bases from V and 5 bases from J, leaving 14 bases between.

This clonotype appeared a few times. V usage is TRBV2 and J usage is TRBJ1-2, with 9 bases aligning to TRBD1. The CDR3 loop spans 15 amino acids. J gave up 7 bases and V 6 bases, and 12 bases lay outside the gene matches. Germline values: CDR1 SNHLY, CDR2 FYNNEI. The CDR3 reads CASRRTGTGFIGYTF. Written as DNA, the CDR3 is TGTGCCAGCAGGAGAACCGGGACAGGGTTTATTGGCTACACCTTC.

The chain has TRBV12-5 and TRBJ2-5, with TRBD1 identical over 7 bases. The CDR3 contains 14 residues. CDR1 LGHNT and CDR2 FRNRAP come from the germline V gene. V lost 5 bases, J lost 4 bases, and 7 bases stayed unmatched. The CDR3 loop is CASGARTGIETQYF. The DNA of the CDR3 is TGTGCTAGTGGTGCCAGGACAGGAATAGAGACCCAGTACTTC.

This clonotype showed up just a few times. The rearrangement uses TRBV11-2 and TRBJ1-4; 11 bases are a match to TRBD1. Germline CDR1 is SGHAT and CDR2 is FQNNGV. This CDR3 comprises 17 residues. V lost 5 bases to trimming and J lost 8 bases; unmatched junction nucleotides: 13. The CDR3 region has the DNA TGTGCCAGCAGCCACCGTTCCCCGGGACAGGGGGACGAAAAACTGTTTTTT. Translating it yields CASSHRSPGQGDEKLFF.

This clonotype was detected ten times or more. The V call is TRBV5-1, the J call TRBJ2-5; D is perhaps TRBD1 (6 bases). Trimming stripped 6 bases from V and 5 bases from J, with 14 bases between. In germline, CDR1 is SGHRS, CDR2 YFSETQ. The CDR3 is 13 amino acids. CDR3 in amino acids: CASNVGGVETQYF. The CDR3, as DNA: TGCGCCAGCAACGTTGGGGGCGTGGAGACCCAGTACTTC.

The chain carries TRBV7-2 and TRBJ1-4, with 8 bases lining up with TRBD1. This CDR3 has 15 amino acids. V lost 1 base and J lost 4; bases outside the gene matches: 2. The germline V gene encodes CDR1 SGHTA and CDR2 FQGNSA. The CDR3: CASSLGRGRNEKLFF. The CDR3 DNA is TGTGCCAGCAGCTTAGGCAGGGGGCGTAATGAAAAACTGTTTTTT.